Here is one T cell receptor beta chain with its context. Antigen unknown. This record belongs to a study of Tregs in tolerant kidney transplant recipients. V shed 0 bases and J shed 0 bases, with 9 bases lying between them. Germline V gives CDR1 SGHRS, CDR2 YFSETQ. The CDR3 has 16 amino acids. Generated by immunoSEQ multiplex PCR, the TCRdb table keeps only in-frame clones and is missing some. The table shows under 50,000 clones, with nearly 97% occurring only once. The sequence was collected from a human donor in good health. V gene TRBV5-1 combines with J gene TRBJ2-2; weak D call: TRBD1 (5 bases). Sequenced sample: Tregs from blood cultured with allogeneic cells. CDR3 region: CASSLGRAANTGELFF. CDR3 DNA: TGCGCCAGCAGCTTGGGCAGGGCAGCGAACACCGGGGAGCTGTTTTTT. Supplemented by reference TRBV5-1 and TRBJ2-2, the full variable domain reads KAGVTQTPRYLIKTRGQQVTLSCSPISGHRSVSWYQQTPGQGLQFLFEYFSETQRNKGNFPGRFSGRQFSNSRSEMNVSTLELGDSALYLCASSLGRAANTGELFFGEGSRLTVL.